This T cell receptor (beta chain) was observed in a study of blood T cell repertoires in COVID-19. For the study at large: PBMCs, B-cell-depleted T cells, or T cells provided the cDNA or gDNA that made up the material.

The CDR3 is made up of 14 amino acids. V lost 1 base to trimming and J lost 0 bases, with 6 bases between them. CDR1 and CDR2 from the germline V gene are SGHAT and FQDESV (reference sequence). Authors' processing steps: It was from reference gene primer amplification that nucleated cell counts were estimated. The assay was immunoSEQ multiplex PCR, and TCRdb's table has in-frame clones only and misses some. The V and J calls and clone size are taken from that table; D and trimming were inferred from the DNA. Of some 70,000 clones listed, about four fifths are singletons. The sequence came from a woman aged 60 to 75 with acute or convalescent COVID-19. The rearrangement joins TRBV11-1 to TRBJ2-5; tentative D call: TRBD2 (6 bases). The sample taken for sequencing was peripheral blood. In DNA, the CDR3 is TGTGCCAGCAGCTTAGGGGGGGACCAAGAGACCCAGTACTTC. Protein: CASSLGGDQETQYF.